Below, 14 T cell receptor beta chains from the same sample are listed, as sequenced in a study of early T cells in non-severe SARS-CoV-2 infection. TCRdb called the 5' RACE reads again in MiXCR, with one record for every CDR3 protein. The table shows about 67,000 distinct CDR3 sequences, with under 14% occurring only once. Sequencing was performed on whole blood. The receptors were gathered from an adult who was a healthcare worker with PCR-confirmed SARS-CoV-2 infection or an uninfected control (not recorded which).

The chain joins TRBV7-9 to TRBJ2-1; TRBD1 aligns across 10 bases. The junction had 4 bases not matched to a gene; V was cut back by 3 bases and J by 2 bases. The CDR3 is 16 residues long. Per germline, CDR1 SEHNR and CDR2 FQNEAQ (reference sequence). CDR3: CASSFPTGGTYNEQFF. CDR3 in DNA: TGTGCCAGCAGCTTTCCGACAGGGGGCACCTACAATGAGCAGTTCTTC.

In this sample, this clonotype turned up many times. The CDR3 DNA reads TGTGCTAGTGGCCATAATGAGCAGTTCTTC. As protein: CASGHNEQFF. The chain couples TRBV12-5 to TRBJ2-1, with D uncertain. The CDR3 totals 10 residues. The V end lost 6 bases, the J end lost 7 bases, and 4 bases lay between the germline ends. Germline-derived CDR1 and CDR2 are LGHNT and FRNRAP. The full variable domain, in which reference TRBV12-5 and TRBJ2-1 provide the parts outside the CDR3, is DARVTQTPRHKVTEMGQEVTMRCQPILGHNTVFWYRQTMMQGLELLAYFRNRAPLDDSGMPKDRFSAEMPDATLATLKIQPSEPRDSAVYFCASGHNEQFFGPGTRLTVL.

The chain has TRBV6-6 and TRBJ1-4; D remains unclear. V dropped 1 base and J dropped 5 bases, with 5 bases sitting between them. The CDR3 totals 13 residues. Looked up from germline, CDR1 is MNHNY and CDR2 is SVGAGI (reference sequence). The CDR3 sequence is CASSYYKNEKLFF. The CDR3 bases are TGTGCCAGCAGTTACTACAAGAATGAAAAACTGTTTTTT.

In this sample, this clonotype turned up a few times. This chain uses TRBV6-5 with TRBJ1-1; D uncertain. Looked up from germline, CDR1 is MNHEY and CDR2 is SVGAGI. Trimming removed 7 bases at V and 1 base at J, with 16 bases between. This CDR3 comprises 15 residues. CDR3 nucleotides: TGTGCCAGCAACAAGATGACACGGTCGAACACTGAAGCTTTCTTT. It encodes CASNKMTRSNTEAFF.

This clonotype was observed many times. The V call is TRBV5-1, the J call TRBJ1-2; no clear D. V was shortened by 0 bases and J by 2 bases, with 8 bases between the two germline ends. In germline, CDR1 is SGHRS, CDR2 YFSETQ. The CDR3 covers 14 residues. The CDR3 coding sequence is TGCGCCAGCAGCTTGGTGTCTCGGAACTATGGCTACACCTTC. Protein: CASSLVSRNYGYTF. Full variable domain (outside the CDR3, taken from reference TRBV5-1 and TRBJ1-2): KAGVTQTPRYLIKTRGQQVTLSCSPISGHRSVSWYQQTPGQGLQFLFEYFSETQRNKGNFPGRFSGRQFSNSRSEMNVSTLELGDSALYLCASSLVSRNYGYTFGSGTRLTVV.

This clonotype was picked up many times. The chain uses TRBV7-2 and TRBJ1-1, with a possible D match to TRBD1 (5 bases). V dropped 3 bases and J dropped 3 bases, with 11 bases sitting between them. The CDR3 spans 14 residues. Germline assignment: CDR1 SGHTA and CDR2 FQGNSA. The CDR3 coding sequence is TGTGCCAGCAGCTTGGCAGGGATTCACACTGAAGCTTTCTTT. Its translation: CASSLAGIHTEAFF.

Only one count was recorded for this clonotype. The chain carries TRBV24-1 and TRBJ2-3; 7 bases map to TRBD1. With V trimmed by 1 base and J by 5 bases, 5 bases remained unmatched. This CDR3 is built from 15 residues. Germline assignment: CDR1 KGHDR and CDR2 SFDVKD. The CDR3 here is CATSDFATGLDTQYF. CDR3 DNA: TGTGCCACCAGTGATTTCGCGACAGGGTTAGATACGCAGTATTTT.

The sample holds a few counts of this clonotype. This rearrangement joins TRBV4-1 to TRBJ1-1; D might be TRBD1 (5 bases). Trimming stripped 0 bases from V and 5 bases from J, with 13 bases between. The CDR3 sequence is 15 residues long. Germline-derived CDR1 and CDR2 are MGHRA and YSYEKL. CDR3 sequence: CASSQEGRRGTEAFF. The DNA of the CDR3 is TGCGCCAGCAGCCAAGAAGGACGGAGGGGAACTGAAGCTTTCTTT.

The chain recombines TRBV18 with TRBJ1-2; TRBD1 aligns across 7 bases. Germline V gives CDR1 KGHSH, CDR2 LQKENI. Germline trimming cut 4 bases from V and 0 bases from J; bases unmatched to any gene: 5. The CDR3 consists of 15 residues. The CDR3 loop is CASSRGTASNYGYTF. As DNA, the CDR3 is TGTGCCAGCTCACGGGGGACAGCTTCTAACTATGGCTACACCTTC.

In this sample, this clonotype turned up a few times. This sequence joins TRBV12-3 or TRBV12-4 and TRBJ1-5; tentatively, D is TRBD1 (5 bases). The CDR3 runs to 14 residues. The V end was cut by 6 bases, the J end by 6 bases, with 15 bases between. The CDR3 nucleotides are TGTGCCAGCAGCTTCGCAGGGTTCGGTCAGCCCCAGCATTTT. This encodes CASSFAGFGQPQHF.

This clonotype has only a few counts. The chain links TRBV27 to TRBJ2-7; 12 bases are shared with TRBD1. The V and J ends lost 6 bases and 6 bases, in that order; junction bases with no gene match: 9. Germline assignment: CDR1 MNHEY and CDR2 SMNVEV (reference sequence). The length of the CDR3 is 15 residues. The CDR3 protein is CASRQAGTGGLEQYF. CDR3 DNA sequence: TGTGCCAGCAGACAAGCCGGGACAGGGGGCCTCGAGCAGTACTTC.

This clonotype was seen many times. This chain connects TRBV4-1 to TRBJ2-1; a weak D match, TRBD1 (6 bases). V was pared by 2 bases and J by 4 bases, with 21 bases between. CDR3 size: 18 residues. Germline CDR1 reads MGHRA; CDR2 reads YSYEKL. The CDR3, as DNA: TGCGCCAGCAGCCAATCACCTCGGGACAAACAAAGATACAATGAGCAGTTCTTC. Protein product: CASSQSPRDKQRYNEQFF.

This chain uses TRBV19 with TRBJ1-5; 10 positions match TRBD1. The V gene end was trimmed by 5 bases and the J gene end by 3 bases; junction bases not matched to a gene: 7. CDR1 is LNHDA and CDR2 is SQIVND in the germline V gene (reference sequence). The CDR3 length is 16 residues. The CDR3 DNA sequence: TGTGCCAGTAGTCATCGGGACAGGGGCCTCAATCAGCCCCAGCATTTT. Its protein product is CASSHRDRGLNQPQHF.

This clonotype came up a few times. This sequence joins TRBV7-8 and TRBJ2-3, with TRBD1 as a possible D gene (6 bases). Germline-derived CDR1 and CDR2 are SGHVS and FQNEAQ. V was trimmed by 3 bases and J by 3 bases, leaving 10 bases between them. The CDR3 is 14 residues long. In nucleotides, the CDR3 is TGTGCCAGCAGCTTCGACAGGCGTACAGATACGCAGTATTTT. It codes for CASSFDRRTDTQYF.